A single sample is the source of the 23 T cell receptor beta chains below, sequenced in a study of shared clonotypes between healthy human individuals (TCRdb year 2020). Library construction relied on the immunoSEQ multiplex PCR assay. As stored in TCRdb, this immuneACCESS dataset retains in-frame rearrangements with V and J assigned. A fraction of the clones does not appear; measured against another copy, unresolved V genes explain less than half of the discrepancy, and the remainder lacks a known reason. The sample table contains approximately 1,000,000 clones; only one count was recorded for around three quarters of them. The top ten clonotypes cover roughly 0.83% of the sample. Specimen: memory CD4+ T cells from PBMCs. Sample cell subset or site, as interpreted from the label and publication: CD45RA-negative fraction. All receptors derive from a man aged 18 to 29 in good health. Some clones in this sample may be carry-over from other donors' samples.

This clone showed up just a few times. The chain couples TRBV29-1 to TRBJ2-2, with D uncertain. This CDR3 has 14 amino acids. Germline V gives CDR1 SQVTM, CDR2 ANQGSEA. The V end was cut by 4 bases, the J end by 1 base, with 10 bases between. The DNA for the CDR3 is TGCAGCGTTGCGGTAGTTAAGAACACCGGGGAGCTGTTTTTT. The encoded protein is CSVAVVKNTGELFF.

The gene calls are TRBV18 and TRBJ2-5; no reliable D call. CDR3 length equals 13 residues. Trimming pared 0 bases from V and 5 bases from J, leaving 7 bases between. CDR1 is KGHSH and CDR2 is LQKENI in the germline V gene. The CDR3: CASSPPVSETQYF. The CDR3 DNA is TGTGCCAGCTCACCACCGGTCTCCGAGACCCAGTACTTC.

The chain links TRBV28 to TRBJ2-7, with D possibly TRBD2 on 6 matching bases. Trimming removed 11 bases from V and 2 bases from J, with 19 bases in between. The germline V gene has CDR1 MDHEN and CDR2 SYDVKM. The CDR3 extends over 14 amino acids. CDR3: CAPGGNGIPYEQYF. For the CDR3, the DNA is TGTGCCCCTGGGGGGAATGGAATCCCCTACGAGCAGTACTTC.

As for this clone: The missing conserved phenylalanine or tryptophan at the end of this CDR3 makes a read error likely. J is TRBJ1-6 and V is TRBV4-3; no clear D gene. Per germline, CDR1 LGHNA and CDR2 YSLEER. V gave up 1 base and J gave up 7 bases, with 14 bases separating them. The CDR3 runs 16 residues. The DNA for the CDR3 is TGCGCCAGCAGCCAAGCTTTCCTCTCGGGGAATTCACCCCTCCACCTT. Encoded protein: CASSQAFLSGNSPLHL.

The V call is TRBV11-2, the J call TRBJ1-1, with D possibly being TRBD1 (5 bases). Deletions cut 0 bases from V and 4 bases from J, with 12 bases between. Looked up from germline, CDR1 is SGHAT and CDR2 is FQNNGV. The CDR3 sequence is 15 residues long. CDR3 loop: CASSLDWGRPTEAFF. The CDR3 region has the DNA TGTGCCAGCAGCTTAGATTGGGGCAGGCCCACTGAAGCTTTCTTT.

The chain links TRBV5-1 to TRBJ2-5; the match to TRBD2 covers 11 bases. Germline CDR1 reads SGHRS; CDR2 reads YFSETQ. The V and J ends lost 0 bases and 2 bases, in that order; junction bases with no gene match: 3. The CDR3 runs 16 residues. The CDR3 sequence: CASSLASSGGQETQYF. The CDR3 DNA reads TGCGCCAGCAGCTTGGCGTCTAGCGGGGGGCAAGAGACCCAGTACTTC.

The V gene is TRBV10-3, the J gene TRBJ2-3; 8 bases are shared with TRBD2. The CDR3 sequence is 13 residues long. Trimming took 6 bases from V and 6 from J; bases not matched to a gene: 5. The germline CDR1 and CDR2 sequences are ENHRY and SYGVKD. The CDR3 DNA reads TGTGCCATCAGAGCGGGAGTAGTCGATACGCAGTATTTT. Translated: CAIRAGVVDTQYF.

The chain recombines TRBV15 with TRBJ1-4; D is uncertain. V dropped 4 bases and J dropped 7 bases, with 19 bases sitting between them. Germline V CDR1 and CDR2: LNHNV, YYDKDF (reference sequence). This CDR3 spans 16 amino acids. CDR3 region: CATSTSPPRSGEKLFF. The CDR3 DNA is TGTGCCACCAGCACTTCCCCCCCCCGCTCTGGTGAAAAACTGTTTTTT.

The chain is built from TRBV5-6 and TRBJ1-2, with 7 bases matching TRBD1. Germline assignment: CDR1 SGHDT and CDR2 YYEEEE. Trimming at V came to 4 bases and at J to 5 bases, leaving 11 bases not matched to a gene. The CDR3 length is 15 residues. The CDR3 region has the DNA TGTGCCAGCAGCCGATCGGACAGGCCCTTTTATGGCTACACCTTC. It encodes CASSRSDRPFYGYTF.

CDR3 amino acids: CASSTQGTQPYNEQFF. The DNA for the CDR3 is TGTGCCAGCAGCACACAGGGGACCCAACCCTACAATGAGCAGTTCTTC. The chain combines TRBV7-2 with TRBJ2-1; 7 bases fit TRBD1. V was clipped by 5 bases and J by 2 bases; unmatched bases: 9. Germline V gene sequence: CDR1 SGHTA, CDR2 FQGNSA. The CDR3 sequence is 16 residues long.

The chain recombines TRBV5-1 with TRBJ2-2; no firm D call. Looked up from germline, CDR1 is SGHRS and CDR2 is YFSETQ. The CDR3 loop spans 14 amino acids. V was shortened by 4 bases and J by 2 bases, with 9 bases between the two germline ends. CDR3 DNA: TGCGCCAGCAGCACAGCATCAAACACCGGGGAGCTGTTTTTT. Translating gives CASSTASNTGELFF.

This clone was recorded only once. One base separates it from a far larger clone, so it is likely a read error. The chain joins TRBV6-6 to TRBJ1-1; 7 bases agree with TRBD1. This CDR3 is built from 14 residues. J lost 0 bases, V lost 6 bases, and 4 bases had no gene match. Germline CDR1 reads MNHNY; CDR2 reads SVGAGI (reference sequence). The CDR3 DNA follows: TGTGCCAGCAGGTCGACAGGGATGAACACTGAAGCTTTCTTT. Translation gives CASRSTGMNTEAFF.

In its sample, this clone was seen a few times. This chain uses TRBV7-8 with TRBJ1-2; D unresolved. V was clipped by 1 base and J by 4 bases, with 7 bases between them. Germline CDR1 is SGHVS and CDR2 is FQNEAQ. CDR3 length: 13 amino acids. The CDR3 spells CASSLDALYGYTF. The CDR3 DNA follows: TGTGCCAGCAGCTTAGACGCGCTCTATGGCTACACCTTC.

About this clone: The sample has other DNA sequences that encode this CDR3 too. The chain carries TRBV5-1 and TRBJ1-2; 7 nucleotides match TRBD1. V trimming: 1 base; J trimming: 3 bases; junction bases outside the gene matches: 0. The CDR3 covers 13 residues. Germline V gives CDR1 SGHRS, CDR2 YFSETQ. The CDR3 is CASSLTGDYGYTF. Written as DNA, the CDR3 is TGCGCCAGCAGCTTGACAGGGGACTATGGCTACACCTTC.

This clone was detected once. The CDR3 is CASSSGQGFVPQHF. The CDR3 DNA sequence: TGTGCCAGCAGTTCGGGACAGGGGTTTGTGCCCCAGCATTTT. The J gene is TRBJ1-5, the V gene TRBV6-5, with TRBD1 identical over 10 bases. With 4 bases clipped from V and 9 bases from J, the junction kept 6 bases outside the gene matches. The CDR3 totals 14 residues. Germline V gene data show CDR1 as MNHEY and CDR2 as SVGAGI.

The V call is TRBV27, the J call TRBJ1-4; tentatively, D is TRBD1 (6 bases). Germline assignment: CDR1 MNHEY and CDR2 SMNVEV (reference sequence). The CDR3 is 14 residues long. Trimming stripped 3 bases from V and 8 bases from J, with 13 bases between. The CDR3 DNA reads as TGTGCCAGCAGTTTGTCAGGGGTCGGCGAAAAACTGTTTTTT. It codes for CASSLSGVGEKLFF.

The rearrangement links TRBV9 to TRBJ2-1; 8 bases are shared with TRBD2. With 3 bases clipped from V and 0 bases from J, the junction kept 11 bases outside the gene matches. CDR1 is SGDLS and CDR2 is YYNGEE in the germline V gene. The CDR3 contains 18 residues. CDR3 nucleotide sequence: TGTGCCAGCAGCGACGGGGCCCGGGGGACTAGCTCCTACAATGAGCAGTTCTTC. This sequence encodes CASSDGARGTSSYNEQFF.

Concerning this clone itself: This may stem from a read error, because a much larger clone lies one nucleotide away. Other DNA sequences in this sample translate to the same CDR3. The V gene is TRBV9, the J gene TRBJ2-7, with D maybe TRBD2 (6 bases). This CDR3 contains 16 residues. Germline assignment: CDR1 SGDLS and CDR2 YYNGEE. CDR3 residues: CASSVGSGSSGYEQYF. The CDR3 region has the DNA TGTGCCAGCAGTGTAGGGAGTGGATCGAGCGGGTACGAGCAGTACTTC.

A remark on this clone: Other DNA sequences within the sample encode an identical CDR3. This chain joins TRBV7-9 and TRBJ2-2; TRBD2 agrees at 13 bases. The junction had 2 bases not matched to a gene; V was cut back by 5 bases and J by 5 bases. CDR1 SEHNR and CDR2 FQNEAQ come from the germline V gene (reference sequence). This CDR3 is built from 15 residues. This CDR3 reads CASSLGLAGTGELFF. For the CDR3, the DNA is TGTGCCAGCAGCCTGGGACTAGCGGGGACCGGGGAGCTGTTTTTT.

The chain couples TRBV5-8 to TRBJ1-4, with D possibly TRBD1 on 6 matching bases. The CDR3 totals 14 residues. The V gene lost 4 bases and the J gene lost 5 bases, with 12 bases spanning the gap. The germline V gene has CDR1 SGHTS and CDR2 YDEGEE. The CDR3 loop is CASSVTGRNEKLFF. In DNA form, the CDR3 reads TGTGCCAGCAGCGTAACAGGGCGGAATGAAAAACTGTTTTTT.

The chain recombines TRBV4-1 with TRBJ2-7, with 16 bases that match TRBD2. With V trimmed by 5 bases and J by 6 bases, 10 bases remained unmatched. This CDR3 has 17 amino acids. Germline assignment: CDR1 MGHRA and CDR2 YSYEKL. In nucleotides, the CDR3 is TGCGCCAGCAGCAGGGGACTAGCGGGAGGGCGGGGTAGCGAGCAGTACTTC. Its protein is CASSRGLAGGRGSEQYF.

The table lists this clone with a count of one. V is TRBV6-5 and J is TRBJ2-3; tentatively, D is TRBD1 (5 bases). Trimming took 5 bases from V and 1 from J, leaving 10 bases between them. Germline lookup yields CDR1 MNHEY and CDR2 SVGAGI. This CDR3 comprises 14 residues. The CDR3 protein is CASSLQGRTDTQYF. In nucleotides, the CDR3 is TGTGCCAGCAGTCTCCAGGGCCGCACAGATACGCAGTATTTT.

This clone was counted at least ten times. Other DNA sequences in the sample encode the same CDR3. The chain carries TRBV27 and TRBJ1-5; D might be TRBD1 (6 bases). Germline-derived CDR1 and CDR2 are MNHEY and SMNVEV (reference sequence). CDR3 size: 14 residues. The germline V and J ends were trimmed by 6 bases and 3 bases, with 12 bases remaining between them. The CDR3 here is CASSPRDNNQPQHF. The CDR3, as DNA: TGTGCCAGCAGCCCCCGGGACAACAATCAGCCCCAGCATTTT.